This T cell receptor beta chain was documented in a study of T-cell reconstitution after alpha-beta-depleted transplantation in children. Study-wide points: Newly produced T cells mostly provided counts and TCRbeta diversity after one year, as hyperexpanded clones declined. Several hundred graft clones that had expanded were reportedly the source of alpha-beta T cells about two months after transplant. For some patients, TCRbeta diversity was high at day 60 because of recipient T cells and thymic progenitors that survived.

As for this clonotype: Its antigen is as yet unknown.

The authors prepared the TCRbeta library with unique molecular identifiers. MiXCR, applied by TCRdb to the PCR reads, yields one record per CDR3 protein. The sample yields about 980,000 distinct CDR3 sequences, about 29% seen once. The CDR3 extends over 15 amino acids. V dropped 2 bases and J dropped 0 bases, with 11 bases sitting between them. CDR1 GTSNPN and CDR2 SVGIG come from the germline V gene (reference sequence). This TCR was sampled from a boy under three years old who had a stem cell transplant for SCID, so the T cells may come from the graft donor. Specimen: PBMCs, mostly from graft donor cells, collected 360 days after TCRalphabeta/CD19-depleted stem cell transplant. The chain carries TRBV30 and TRBJ1-5; D call uncertain. The CDR3 DNA sequence: TGTGCCTGGAGTACGTCGGGTTATAGCAATCAGCCCCAGCATTTT. Translating gives CAWSTSGYSNQPQHF.